Each of the 12 T cell receptor beta chains below was sequenced from the same sample in a study of blood T cell repertoires in COVID-19. TCRdb's table, derived via immunoSEQ multiplex PCR, lists solely in-frame clones and lacks some. The sample lists approximately 130,000 clones; around 80% were seen once. Source material: peripheral blood. Receptor source: an elderly man with active or convalescent COVID-19.

The rearrangement links TRBV18 to TRBJ2-7; weak D call: TRBD2 (6 bases). The germline V gene has CDR1 KGHSH and CDR2 LQKENI. The CDR3 has 13 residues. Trimming shortened V by 1 base and J by 6 bases, and 10 bases separated the two germline ends. CDR3 bases: TGTGCCAGCTCACCACGGGTGGAGGGCGAGCAGTACTTC. Its translation: CASSPRVEGEQYF.

The chain couples TRBV7-6 to TRBJ1-5, with D possibly being TRBD1 (6 bases). The CDR3 totals 17 residues. V gave up 3 bases and J gave up 0 bases, with 15 bases separating them. Germline lookup yields CDR1 SGHVS and CDR2 FNYEAQ. CDR3 bases: TGTGCCAGCAGCTTTCCGCCCAGGGGCCATAGCAATCAGCCCCAGCATTTT. Encoded protein: CASSFPPRGHSNQPQHF.

The chain combines TRBV7-2 with TRBJ2-7, with 7 bases identical to TRBD1. Germline V gives CDR1 SGHTA, CDR2 FQGNSA. Trimming took 2 bases from V and 3 from J; bases not matched to a gene: 7. The CDR3 consists of 15 residues. CDR3: CASSLPDRARYEQYF. DNA for the CDR3: TGTGCCAGCAGCTTACCCGACAGGGCGCGCTACGAGCAGTACTTC.

The gene calls are TRBV4-3 and TRBJ2-3; D gene uncertain. Germline values: CDR1 LGHNA, CDR2 YSLEER. The CDR3 loop spans 13 amino acids. The V end lost 4 bases, the J end lost 1 base, and 6 bases lay between the germline ends. CDR3 amino acids: CASSPTGTDTQYF. CDR3 DNA sequence: TGCGCCAGCAGCCCTACAGGCACAGATACGCAGTATTTT.

This chain joins TRBV5-4 and TRBJ2-3, with 11 nucleotides matching TRBD2. The CDR3 contains 16 residues. V dropped 4 bases and J dropped 1; count of bases not matched to a gene: 5. Germline-derived CDR1 and CDR2 are SGHNT and YYREEE (reference sequence). CDR3 DNA sequence: TGTGCCAGCAGCATGACTAGCGGGGCCCGCACAGATACGCAGTATTTT. This codes for CASSMTSGARTDTQYF.

V and J are TRBV5-1 and TRBJ2-3, with 15 nucleotides matching TRBD2. Germline values: CDR1 SGHRS, CDR2 YFSETQ. The V gene end was trimmed by 6 bases and the J gene end by 6 bases; junction bases not matched to a gene: 8. The CDR3 is 16 amino acids. Here the CDR3 DNA reads TGCGCCAGCACGGGACTAGCGGGGGGTCTGGCGGATACGCAGTATTTT. Translation: CASTGLAGGLADTQYF.

The chain combines TRBV28 with TRBJ1-5; unclear D gene. V was clipped by 3 bases and J by 0 bases, with 9 bases between them. CDR3 size: 15 residues. CDR1 and CDR2 (germline): MDHEN, SYDVKM. Here the CDR3 DNA reads TGTGCCAGCAGTTTGGGCAGTAATAGCAATCAGCCCCAGCATTTT. This translates into CASSLGSNSNQPQHF.

This chain uses TRBV29-1 with TRBJ2-7; 9 nucleotides line up with TRBD1. Germline V gives CDR1 SQVTM, CDR2 ANQGSEA. Trimming at V came to 3 bases and at J to 3 bases, leaving 3 bases not matched to a gene. There are 13 residues in the CDR3. CDR3 sequence (DNA): TGCAGCGTTGACCCGGGACAGGGCTACGAGCAGTACTTC. This gives the protein CSVDPGQGYEQYF.

The chain employs TRBV11-2 and TRBJ1-1; possibly TRBD1 for D (5 bases). Germline CDR1 is SGHAT and CDR2 is FQNNGV. The CDR3 runs to 13 residues. Trimming removed 4 bases at V and 7 bases at J, with 13 bases between. CDR3 in DNA: TGTGCCAGCAGCTCGCAACAGGAAGGTGAAGCTTTCTTT. Its protein is CASSSQQEGEAFF.

The V call is TRBV12-3 or TRBV12-4, the J call TRBJ2-2, with a tentative D call TRBD1 (6 bases). Trimming left V 5 bases short and J 4 bases short, with 8 bases between. The CDR3 totals 13 residues. The CDR3 here is CASSLTGTGELFF. The DNA for the CDR3 is TGTGCCAGCAGTCTGACAGGCACCGGGGAGCTGTTTTTT.

This chain links TRBV12-3 or TRBV12-4 with TRBJ2-5; 8 bases are a match to TRBD2. The CDR3 runs 13 residues. Losses at the gene ends were 4 bases for V and 3 bases for J; bases not matched to a gene: 1. The CDR3 spells CASSWTSKETQYF. The CDR3 DNA is TGTGCCAGCAGTTGGACTAGCAAAGAGACCCAGTACTTC.

The rearrangement uses TRBV27 and TRBJ2-7; D is ambiguous. V lost 0 bases to trimming and J lost 6 bases, with 6 bases between them. This CDR3 is 12 amino acids long. Germline V gives CDR1 MNHEY, CDR2 SMNVEV (reference sequence). Written as DNA, the CDR3 is TGTGCCAGCAGTTTATCCTCAGGCGAGCAGTACTTC. Residues: CASSLSSGEQYF.